The 15 T cell receptor beta chains below all came from one sample that was sequenced in a study of human T cells and chemical hapten exposure. TCRdb itself ran the RACE reads through MiXCR, one entry per CDR3 protein. The data show roughly 69,000 distinct CDR3 sequences, about a tenth seen once. Time point in this sample: patch test 2, 6 weeks after DPC sensitization. Treatment specified: therapeutic diphenylcyclopropenone sensitization with weekly scalp DPC. Sequenced here: whole blood, sampled in connection with sensitization to the hapten diphenylcyclopropenone (DPC). These receptors were collected from a woman between 50 and 59 years old with alopecia areata. Some clones in this sample may be carry-over from other donors' samples.

This clonotype was counted a few times. J is TRBJ1-1 and V is TRBV15; TRBD1 aligns across 7 bases. CDR3 size: 15 residues. V shed 0 bases and J 4 bases; nucleotides not matched to a gene: 5. The germline CDR1 and CDR2 sequences are LNHNV and YYDKDF (reference sequence). The CDR3 loop is CATSRDPNRGTEAFF. For the CDR3, the DNA is TGTGCCACCAGCAGAGATCCCAACAGGGGCACTGAAGCTTTCTTT.

The rearrangement links TRBV12-3 or TRBV12-4 to TRBJ2-1, with 7 bases matching TRBD2. The CDR3 length is 13 residues. V lost 9 bases and J lost 7; bases outside the gene matches: 9. This CDR3 is CASLAGVRNEQFF. The CDR3 coding sequence is TGTGCCAGTCTGGCGGGAGTCCGAAATGAGCAGTTCTTC.

This clonotype was found many times. The chain uses TRBV5-1 and TRBJ2-2, with D uncertain. Germline CDR1 reads SGHRS; CDR2 reads YFSETQ. The germline V and J ends were trimmed by 6 bases and 0 bases, with 9 bases remaining between them. The CDR3 runs 14 residues. The CDR3 sequence is CASNKASNTGELFF. As DNA, the CDR3 is TGCGCCAGCAATAAAGCGTCGAACACCGGGGAGCTGTTTTTT.

The CDR3 bases are TGCAGCGTGAAGGACAGCCCCACCACTGAAGCTTTCTTT. Encoded protein: CSVKDSPTTEAFF. The chain uses TRBV29-1 and TRBJ1-1; D might be TRBD1 (6 bases). Germline CDR1 reads SQVTM; CDR2 reads ANQGSEA. The ends were cut back, 6 bases at V and 4 bases at J, with 15 bases in the middle. The CDR3 has 13 amino acids.

The chain couples TRBV15 to TRBJ2-5, with 8 nucleotides matching TRBD1. Germline V gives CDR1 LNHNV, CDR2 YYDKDF (reference sequence). V dropped 3 bases and J dropped 2; count of bases not matched to a gene: 5. CDR3 length: 15 amino acids. DNA of the CDR3: TGTGCCACCAGCAGCTTCCGACAGGGGCAAGAGACCCAGTACTTC. Amino acid sequence: CATSSFRQGQETQYF.

The chain is built from TRBV20-1 and TRBJ1-3, with TRBD1 identical over 9 bases. The germline V gene has CDR1 DFQATT and CDR2 SNEGSKA (reference sequence). The CDR3 spans 15 residues. V dropped 6 bases and J dropped 3; count of bases not matched to a gene: 9. The CDR3 spells CSAPPQGAGGNTIYF. The CDR3 DNA reads TGCAGTGCCCCGCCACAGGGGGCCGGTGGAAACACCATATATTTT.

This clonotype was counted between two and nine times. The rearrangement links TRBV18 to TRBJ2-7; D uncertain. The CDR3 consists of 12 residues. Trimming shortened V by 5 bases and J by 3 bases, and 8 bases separated the two germline ends. Germline V gene data show CDR1 as KGHSH and CDR2 as LQKENI. The CDR3 nucleotides are TGTGCCAGCTCAAGGCGTGACTACGAGCAGTACTTC. Protein sequence: CASSRRDYEQYF. Supplemented by reference TRBV18 and TRBJ2-7, the full variable domain reads NAGVMQNPRHLVRRRGQEARLRCSPMKGHSHVYWYRQLPEEGLKFMVYLQKENIIDESGMPKERFSAEFPKEGPSILRIQQVVRGDSAAYFCASSRRDYEQYFGPGTRLTVT.

V is TRBV20-1 and J is TRBJ1-1, with D possibly being TRBD1 (6 bases). CDR3 length: 12 amino acids. The V gene lost 5 bases and the J gene lost 11 bases, with 18 bases spanning the gap. CDR1 and CDR2 from the germline V gene are DFQATT and SNEGSKA (reference sequence). The CDR3 DNA sequence: TGCAGTGCTCGGAGAGACAGGCTTAAGGCTTTCTTT. As protein: CSARRDRLKAFF.

This clonotype was counted only a few times. The J gene is TRBJ2-7, the V gene TRBV20-1, with TRBD2 identical over 10 bases. Germline CDR1 and CDR2: DFQATT and SNEGSKA (reference sequence). The CDR3 sequence is 13 residues long. V lost 1 base to trimming and J lost 6 bases; unmatched junction nucleotides: 3. In DNA, the CDR3 is TGCAGTGCTAGAGTAGCGGGAGGTGGCGAGCAGTACTTC. This encodes CSARVAGGGEQYF.

This clonotype was observed a few times. V is TRBV7-6 and J is TRBJ2-1; D is possibly TRBD1 or TRBD2 (7 bases each). The germline V and J ends were trimmed by 5 bases and 7 bases, with 18 bases remaining between them. The CDR3 consists of 15 residues. The germline CDR1 and CDR2 sequences are SGHVS and FNYEAQ. CDR3 sequence reads: CASSHLAGGGNEQFF. DNA for the CDR3: TGTGCCAGCAGCCATCTAGCAGGGGGAGGGAATGAGCAGTTCTTC.

In its sample, this clonotype was seen many times. The chain is built from TRBV29-1 and TRBJ2-7; D might be TRBD2 (6 bases). CDR3 size: 13 residues. CDR1 and CDR2 (germline): SQVTM, ANQGSEA. The V and J ends lost 3 bases and 4 bases respectively, with 13 bases between them. The CDR3 region is CSVEEGAPYEQYF. For the CDR3, the DNA is TGCAGCGTTGAGGAGGGAGCTCCATACGAGCAGTACTTC.

This clonotype appeared a few times. This sequence joins TRBV19 and TRBJ2-7; 11 positions agree with TRBD1. The J segment lost 3 bases and the V segment lost 5 bases, leaving 6 bases of the junction unmatched. CDR1 is LNHDA, CDR2 SQIVND, per germline (reference sequence). This CDR3 comprises 15 residues. The CDR3 spells CASSPGTGGFYEQYF. DNA of the CDR3: TGTGCCAGTAGTCCCGGGACAGGGGGGTTCTACGAGCAGTACTTC.

This clonotype occurred a few times. The V gene is TRBV19, the J gene TRBJ2-5; 7 bases are a match to TRBD1. The length of the CDR3 is 16 residues. Germline CDR1 LNHDA, CDR2 SQIVND (reference sequence). J was trimmed by 0 bases and V by 7 bases; bases with no gene match: 11. For the CDR3, the DNA is TGTGCCAGTAACCTAGAAGGGGGCGCGGACCAAGAGACCCAGTACTTC. Translating gives CASNLEGGADQETQYF.

This clonotype showed up just a few times. This chain connects TRBV7-2 to TRBJ2-2; 13 bases align to TRBD2. This CDR3 contains 16 residues. CDR1 is SGHTA and CDR2 is FQGNSA in the germline V gene. Unmatched junction bases numbered 7, after V lost 10 bases and J lost 2 bases. The CDR3 sequence: CAKRGTSGINTGELFF. In nucleotides, the CDR3 is TGTGCCAAGCGAGGGACTAGCGGGATAAACACCGGGGAGCTGTTTTTT.

This clonotype was found many times. CDR3: CSVGPSRNTGELFF. The CDR3 DNA reads as TGCAGCGTTGGGCCTAGCAGAAACACCGGGGAGCTGTTTTTT. The chain recombines TRBV29-1 with TRBJ2-2; tentatively, D is TRBD2 (5 bases). CDR1 is SQVTM, CDR2 ANQGSEA, per germline. The length of the CDR3 is 14 residues. V was pared by 4 bases and J by 2 bases, with 11 bases between.